This entry describes one TCR beta chain. This clone came up once. What antigen it recognizes has not been identified. No base-level quality is on record; no much larger clone is a single base apart. The sample originates from a study of blood T cell repertoires in COVID-19 (dated by TCRdb to the early 2020s). At the level of the whole study: Collaborator samples came from the United States, Italy and Spain and covered acute and convalescent phases of COVID-19. The material from the prospective study consisted of cDNA or gDNA derived from T cells, B-cell-depleted T cells, or PBMCs. Deeply sampled blood TCRbeta repertoires from subjects exposed to, actively infected with, or recovered from COVID-19 were included in the dataset. A freely available public database, intended as a resource for researchers studying the immune response to SARS-CoV-2, is where the repertoires were released. The samples were drawn from two sources: the first 160 participants of the ongoing ImmuneRACE study, and about 1,300 subjects contributed by 6 global collaborators. The sample metadata nearly always contained a de-identified subject ID, COVID-19 status, age in years and sex. Where available, HLA class I and class II types were taken from metadata supplied by the sample provider and were not determined by assay-based typing. Beyond this particular receptor, the publication reports: The quantity of clinical and demographic metadata differed by source and by participant and was supplied without curation.

Collaborating institutions collected whole blood in K2EDTA tubes following their own protocols. For TCRbeta analysis, collaborator samples were shipped as frozen whole blood, as isolated PBMCs, or as DNA extracted from either sample type. TCRbeta CDR3 regions were amplified from genomic DNA using the immunoSEQ Assay, a bias-controlled multiplex PCR. The original methods were these. Nucleated cell counts per sample were estimated from amplification of reference gene primers within the assay. To quantify the absolute abundance of each unique TCRbeta CDR3 rearrangement, sequence reads were collapsed and filtered. For each sample, productive Simpson clonality was calculated by taking the square root of Simpson's diversity index across productive rearrangements. Here the immuneACCESS table is served through TCRdb, limited to in-frame sequences with V and J called. Missing clones are a known gap in these copies; in checked studies unresolved V genes cover under half, and the rest lacks a known reason. The V and J calls and clone size were taken over from that table, and D and trimming were inferred from the DNA. Present in this sample are a few hundred thousand clones, roughly 86% of which were seen just once. The ten largest clones represent around 0.7% of the sample.

As encoded in the germline V gene (reference sequence), CDR1 is SGHNT while CDR2 is YYREEE. The germline V end is reduced by 0 bases and the J end by 8 bases; junction bases left unmatched: 1. From the cysteine up to the phenylalanine, the CDR3 has a length of 13 residues. This entry keeps only the CDR3 DNA: 39 bases, framed from base 1. The clonotype was recovered from a human donor in a cohort sampled during active COVID-19. The sample consisted of peripheral blood. The chain links TRBV5-4 with TRBJ2-2, with 7 bases matching TRBD2. The nucleotides read TGTGCCAGCAGCTTGGCGGGGGGAGGGGAGCTGTTTTTT. Translated, this is CASSLAGGGELFF.